These 12 T cell receptor beta chains were all obtained from the same sample, sequenced in a study of blood T cell repertoires in COVID-19 (dated by TCRdb to about 2020). To prepare the library, the immunoSEQ multiplex PCR assay was applied. TCRdb carries this immuneACCESS record with in-frame sequences only. Its versions omit some clonotypes, under half of them owing to an unresolved V gene in the studies checked, with the rest unexplained. This sample is represented by 100,000 to 150,000 clones; about 85% of them were singletons. The ten largest clones represent 12% of the sample. Sequenced: peripheral blood. The source of these receptors is a man aged 55 to 70 with acute or convalescent COVID-19.

The chain has TRBV5-1 and TRBJ2-7, with 8 bases fitting TRBD2. The J segment lost 2 bases and the V segment lost 1 base, leaving 2 bases of the junction unmatched. CDR1 is SGHRS, CDR2 YFSETQ, per germline. The CDR3 is 14 residues long. For the CDR3, the DNA is TGCGCCAGCAGCTTGCGGGAGGGCCCCTACGAGCAGTACTTC. Translated, it gives CASSLREGPYEQYF.

The genes are TRBV12-3 or TRBV12-4 and TRBJ1-2, with 8 bases matching TRBD1. There are 13 residues in the CDR3. The V segment lost 7 bases and the J segment 5 bases; nucleotides outside the gene matches: 6. CDR3 bases: TGTGCCAGCATCCAACAGGGGGAGTATGGCTACACCTTC. It is translated as CASIQQGEYGYTF.

The CDR3 coding sequence is TGTGCCAGTAGAACCGGGACAGACCTCACCGGGGAGCTGTTTTTT. Its protein product is CASRTGTDLTGELFF. The rearrangement joins TRBV19 to TRBJ2-2; the match to TRBD1 covers 7 bases. CDR1 and CDR2 from the germline V gene are LNHDA and SQIVND (reference sequence). With V trimmed by 6 bases and J by 4 bases, 8 bases remained unmatched. The CDR3 sequence is 15 residues long.

This rearrangement joins TRBV7-2 to TRBJ1-2; D perhaps matches TRBD1 (6 bases). This CDR3 is 14 amino acids long. Germline CDR1 is SGHTA and CDR2 is FQGNSA. V was pared by 2 bases and J by 4 bases, with 11 bases between. The CDR3 here is CASSLPDSVYGYTF. Here the CDR3 DNA reads TGTGCCAGCAGCTTACCGGACAGTGTCTATGGCTACACCTTC.

The rearrangement links TRBV24-1 to TRBJ2-2; 8 bases are shared with TRBD2. V lost 7 bases, J lost 4 bases, and 4 bases stayed unmatched. The CDR3 runs 14 residues. Germline CDR1 is KGHDR and CDR2 is SFDVKD. Here the CDR3 reads CATRSGSPTGELFF. CDR3 DNA sequence: TGTGCCACCAGGAGCGGGAGTCCCACCGGGGAGCTGTTTTTT.

This clone has more than one count but fewer than ten. The chain employs TRBV18 and TRBJ1-2; 10 nucleotides agree with TRBD1. Trimming cost V 2 bases and J 5 bases; bases outside gene matches: 11. CDR3 size: 17 residues. CDR1 is KGHSH, CDR2 LQKENI, per germline. The CDR3 is CASSPSNFPGQGYGYTF. The CDR3 DNA sequence: TGTGCCAGCTCACCAAGCAACTTCCCGGGACAGGGGTATGGCTACACCTTC. Looking up the rest from reference TRBV18 and TRBJ1-2 gives the full variable domain: NAGVMQNPRHLVRRRGQEARLRCSPMKGHSHVYWYRQLPEEGLKFMVYLQKENIIDESGMPKERFSAEFPKEGPSILRIQQVVRGDSAAYFCASSPSNFPGQGYGYTFGSGTRLTVV.

This clone appeared many times. The rearrangement joins TRBV2 to TRBJ1-6; 11 nucleotides match TRBD1. The V segment lost 5 bases and the J segment 8 bases; nucleotides outside the gene matches: 14. The CDR3 runs 18 residues. Germline lookup yields CDR1 SNHLY and CDR2 FYNNEI. This CDR3 is CASSRDRGRPLLDSPLHF. CDR3 nucleotides: TGTGCCAGCAGTAGGGACAGGGGGAGGCCCCTCTTGGATTCACCCCTCCACTTT.

The V gene is TRBV10-1, the J gene TRBJ2-7; 12 bases fit TRBD2. J lost 0 bases, V lost 6 bases, and 9 bases had no gene match. This CDR3 has 17 amino acids. The germline V gene encodes CDR1 WNHNN and CDR2 SYGVQD (reference sequence). This chain's CDR3 is CASRTRASGRGSYEQYF. The CDR3, as DNA: TGCGCCAGCAGGACTCGGGCTAGCGGGAGGGGCTCCTACGAGCAGTACTTC.

A few counts support this clone. This rearrangement joins TRBV12-2 to TRBJ1-4. TRBV12-2 is classified as a pseudogene. The CDR3 is 19 residues long. The CDR3 here is CASRRRGGLRFATNEKLFF. Here the CDR3 DNA reads TGTGCAAGTCGCCGCCGGGGGGGGCTCCGATTTGCAACTAATGAAAAACTGTTTTTT.

The chain employs TRBV28 and TRBJ2-1; D possibly corresponds to TRBD2 (7 bases). The CDR3 sequence is 12 residues long. The V end lost 6 bases, the J end lost 12 bases, and 15 bases lay between the germline ends. Germline CDR1 is MDHEN and CDR2 is SYDVKM. Here the CDR3 DNA reads TGTGCCAGCAGGGGGGGGCCACGGGCGCAGTTCTTC. Translation gives CASRGGPRAQFF.

This chain uses TRBV19 with TRBJ2-1; D ambiguous. Germline V lookup: CDR1 LNHDA, CDR2 SQIVND (reference sequence). The CDR3 loop spans 14 amino acids. Trimming removed 8 bases from V and 3 bases from J, with 14 bases in between. The CDR3 DNA is TGTGCCAGTTCCTATCTTTCCATCTACAATGAGCAGTTCTTC. Its protein product is CASSYLSIYNEQFF.

The chain is built from TRBV10-3 and TRBJ1-2, with D possibly being TRBD1 (6 bases). Trimming left V 3 bases short and J 8 bases short, with 16 bases between. The CDR3 runs to 14 residues. Germline CDR1 and CDR2: ENHRY and SYGVKD. CDR3 nucleotides: TGTGCCATCAGTGACCGGACAGAACCTGAGGGCTACACCTTC. Amino acid sequence: CAISDRTEPEGYTF.